The clone carrying this TCR beta chain was observed a few times. This sample includes further DNA sequences coding for the same CDR3. The data were taken from a study of cytomegalovirus exposure and HLA in healthy donors. The study ran its PCR with 60 Vbeta and 13 Jbeta primers. TCRdb's copy holds only in-frame clones and misses some; the assay was immunoSEQ multiplex PCR. The table lists tens of thousands of clones, roughly four fifths of them singletons. The CDR3 is made up of 15 amino acids. The germline CDR1 and CDR2 sequences are SGHRS and YFSETQ. Trimming at V came to 4 bases and at J to 0 bases, leaving 4 bases not matched to a gene.

The sequence was collected from a male donor in good health and CMV-seropositive. Sequencing was carried out using PBMCs. The gene calls are TRBV5-1 and TRBJ1-3; 7 bases are a match to TRBD1. CDR3 coding DNA: TGCGCCAGCAGCACGGGACAGAGCTCTGGAAACACCATATATTTT. Its protein product is CASSTGQSSGNTIYF.